The T cell receptor beta chain described here comes from a study of HIV-infected patients and healthy controls. In this sample, this clonotype turned up many times. The CDR3 sequence is 12 residues long. Trimming left V 6 bases short and J 6 bases short, with 10 bases between. TCRdb recomputed calls from the 5' RACE reads with MiXCR, one row per CDR3 protein. The sample shows tens of thousands of distinct CDR3 sequences, over 15% of them seen only once. V and J are TRBV12-3 or TRBV12-4 and TRBJ2-3, with a weak D call TRBD2 (5 bases). Sequences were obtained from CD4+ T cells from blood. This sequence originates from a human donor in good health. The CDR3 sequence: CASSLRGDTQYF. CDR3 in DNA: TGTGCCAGCAGCCTCCGCGGGGATACGCAGTATTTT.